The entry below describes one TCR beta chain. This entry is derived from a study of T cell changes during pregnancy in multiple sclerosis. Trimming left V 1 base short and J 0 bases short, with 6 bases between. The CDR3 is 15 residues long. The germline V gene has CDR1 LGHNA and CDR2 YSLEER. Only in-frame clones appear in the TCRdb table, and some are missing; sequencing was by immunoSEQ multiplex PCR. The data show tens of thousands of clones, roughly nine tenths seen once. This chain connects TRBV4-3 to TRBJ1-4; D gene unclear. Here the sequenced sample was CD8+ T cells from peripheral blood mononuclear cells, taken before pregnancy. This clonotype was sampled from a female donor with multiple sclerosis, enrolled in a pregnancy study. The CDR3: CASSQGAPTNEKLFF. In DNA, the CDR3 is TGCGCCAGCAGCCAAGGGGCCCCAACTAATGAAAAACTGTTTTTT.